Listed below are T cell receptor beta chains from one sample, sequenced in a study of blood T cell repertoires in COVID-19. Profiling relied on immunoSEQ multiplex PCR, and the TCRdb table lists in-frame clones only, not all of them. The profile covers roughly 150,000 clones, with 81% appearing a single time and about 6% taken by the ten largest. Sample: PBMCs or T cells enriched from blood (not recorded which). Every receptor here comes from a woman between 35 and 50 years old with acute COVID-19. Both conserved end residues are part of each CDR3.

V	J	CDR3
TRBV5-1	TRBJ2-2	CASRRDRGSGELFF
TRBV29-1	TRBJ2-4	CSVIIGVVGGANIQYF
TRBV7-9	TRBJ2-7	CASSLPGQMVEQYF
TRBV2	TRBJ2-7	CASRVTSGRSDGEQYF
TRBV7-9	TRBJ2-7	CASRFSSGSSYEQYF
TRBV18	TRBJ1-1	CASSPGTGANTEAFF
TRBV6-5	TRBJ1-4	CASSAGTTNEKLFF
TRBV12-5	TRBJ2-3	CASGLVSNTQYF
TRBV5-8	TRBJ1-2	CASSSKGVALPGYTF
TRBV11-3	TRBJ2-5	CASSLGEGLVGETQYF
TRBV4-1	TRBJ2-3	CASSLNLGESTDTQYF
TRBV6-5	TRBJ2-7	CASRMAGGYLEQYF
TRBV6-6	TRBJ2-2	CASSRTGDRVTGELFF
TRBV12-3/TRBV12-4	TRBJ1-5	CASSRSTDQPQHF
TRBV12-3/TRBV12-4	TRBJ1-1	CASSITQNTEAFF
TRBV19	TRBJ2-5	CASSIRRGEGRQETQYF
TRBV2	TRBJ2-1	CASIGGTEQFF
TRBV3-1/TRBV3-2	TRBJ2-3	CASARLAGYTDTQYF
TRBV29-1	TRBJ2-1	CSAVRLGSYNEQFF
TRBV7-8	TRBJ2-3	CASSLEATDTQYF
TRBV7-2	TRBJ2-1	CASSYLLAGRNEQFF
TRBV19	TRBJ2-1	CASSIGLADYNEQFF
TRBV29-1	TRBJ2-1	CSASSDSGTRPNEQFF
TRBV2	TRBJ2-1	CASTYSPYNEQFF
TRBV9	TRBJ2-1	CASSPGLAGGKVSYNEQFF
TRBV25-1	TRBJ1-1	CASSGHNRGRAEAFF
TRBV11-2	TRBJ2-1	CASSRRASGLNYNEQFF
TRBV7-8	TRBJ1-1	CASSSMNTEAFF
TRBV7-3	TRBJ1-1	CASSAQGAGTEAFF
TRBV19	TRBJ1-4	CASSIIAGSDEKLFF
TRBV11-2	TRBJ2-5	CASSLDGDRGLWETQYF
TRBV4-1	TRBJ1-2	CASSQDVGSAGPYGYTF
TRBV19	TRBJ2-2	CASSIGGRYTGELFF
TRBV3-1/TRBV3-2	TRBJ1-1	CASSQGIGGHTEAFF
TRBV5-4	TRBJ2-1	CASSLGPGLAPRDEQFF
TRBV10-3	TRBJ2-5	CAISVAWQGETQYF
TRBV4-2	TRBJ1-2	CASSQVGTGANYGYTF
TRBV7-9	TRBJ1-1	CASSLAPGNTEAFF
TRBV6-5	TRBJ2-7	CASSREIRHEQYF
TRBV7-2	TRBJ1-1	CASSLVGLLNTEAFF
TRBV15	TRBJ2-7	CATSIGGSYEQYF